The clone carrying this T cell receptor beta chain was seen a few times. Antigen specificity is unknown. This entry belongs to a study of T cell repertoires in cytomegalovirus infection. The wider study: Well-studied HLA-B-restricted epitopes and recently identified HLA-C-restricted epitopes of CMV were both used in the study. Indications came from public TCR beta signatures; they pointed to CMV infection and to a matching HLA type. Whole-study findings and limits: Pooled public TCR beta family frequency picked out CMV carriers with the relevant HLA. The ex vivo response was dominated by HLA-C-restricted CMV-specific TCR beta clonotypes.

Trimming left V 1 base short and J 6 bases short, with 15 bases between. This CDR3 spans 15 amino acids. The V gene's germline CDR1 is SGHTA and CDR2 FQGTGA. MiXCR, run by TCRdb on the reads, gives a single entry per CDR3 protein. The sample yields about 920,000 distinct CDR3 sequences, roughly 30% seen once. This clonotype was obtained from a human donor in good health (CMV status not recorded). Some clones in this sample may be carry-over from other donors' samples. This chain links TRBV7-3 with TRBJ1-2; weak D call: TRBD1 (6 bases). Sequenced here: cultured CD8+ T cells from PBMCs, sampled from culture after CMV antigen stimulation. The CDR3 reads CASSLSGQGIHGYTF. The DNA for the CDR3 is TGTGCCAGCAGCTTAAGTGGGCAGGGGATCCATGGCTACACCTTC.